These 30 T cell receptor beta chains share one sample of origin, sequenced in a study of a mutant IDH1 vaccine in newly diagnosed glioma. Time point of the sample: week 5, during vaccination. Alongside topical imiquimod, each dose of vaccine comprised 300 ug of mutant IDH1 20-mer peptide. Produced via immunoSEQ multiplex PCR; TCRdb's table is partial and in-frame only. The sample has approximately 39,000 clones, 75% to 85% seen once. No antigens are known for them. Sequenced material: PBMCs, taken from a glioma patient whose treatment included an IDH1 peptide vaccine. All receptors derive from a man aged 50 or older with glioma.

This sequence joins TRBV6-6 and TRBJ1-5; D is perhaps TRBD1 (5 bases). Per germline, CDR1 MNHNY and CDR2 SVGAGI (reference sequence). There are 15 residues in the CDR3. With 2 bases removed from V and 4 bases from J, the gap between germline ends came to 12 bases. DNA of the CDR3: TGTGCCAGCAGTTACCCCCAGGGCCCTAATCAGCCCCAGCATTTT. Its translation: CASSYPQGPNQPQHF.

This clone appeared once. The rearrangement uses TRBV5-6 and TRBJ1-3, with 7 bases fitting TRBD1. With 0 bases clipped from V and 8 bases from J, the junction kept 2 bases outside the gene matches. The germline CDR1 and CDR2 sequences are SGHDT and YYEEEE. CDR3 length: 13 amino acids. CDR3 amino acids: CASSLGQGDTIYF. CDR3 sequence (DNA): TGTGCCAGCAGCTTGGGGCAGGGGGACACCATATATTTT.

The chain recombines TRBV6-6 with TRBJ2-1; 10 nucleotides agree with TRBD1. The trim removed 6 bases at V and 8 bases at J, leaving 10 bases unmatched. Looked up from germline, CDR1 is MNHNY and CDR2 is SVGAGI (reference sequence). This CDR3 region has 15 residues. The CDR3 region has the DNA TGTGCCAGCAGCTACGGGACAGGGGCTTATGATGAGCAGTTCTTC. Its translation: CASSYGTGAYDEQFF.

This chain connects TRBV19 to TRBJ1-3; TRBD1 matches 9 bases. The CDR3 spans 16 residues. The germline V gene encodes CDR1 LNHDA and CDR2 SQIVND (reference sequence). With 6 bases clipped from V and 1 base from J, the junction kept 7 bases outside the gene matches. CDR3 in DNA: TGTGCCAGTAGCGAAACAGGGGGCCGATCTGGAAACACCATATATTTT. It yields the protein CASSETGGRSGNTIYF.

This clone was seen a handful of times. This chain links TRBV6-1 with TRBJ1-4; D is unresolved. CDR1 is MNHNS and CDR2 is SASEGT in the germline V gene. The CDR3 is 11 amino acids. V dropped 8 bases and J dropped 4 bases, with 5 bases sitting between them. The chain's CDR3 is CASAFNEKLFF. Written as DNA, the CDR3 is TGTGCCAGCGCGTTTAATGAAAAACTGTTTTTT.

The chain has TRBV5-1 and TRBJ2-6, with D uncertain. Germline CDR1 SGHRS, CDR2 YFSETQ. Trimming removed 3 bases at V and 4 bases at J, with 8 bases between. The CDR3 has 14 amino acids. The CDR3 region has the DNA TGCGCCAGCAGCTCCACCGCCGGGGCCAACGTCCTGACTTTC. This translates into CASSSTAGANVLTF.

This CDR3 reads CASSLLTHPGAVGELFF. CDR3 DNA: TGTGCCAGCAGCCTGCTGACTCATCCAGGGGCGGTCGGGGAGCTGTTTTTT. V usage is TRBV5-4 and J usage is TRBJ2-2, with TRBD1 as a possible D gene (6 bases). V lost 4 bases to trimming and J lost 7 bases, with 23 bases between them. Per germline, CDR1 SGHNT and CDR2 YYREEE (reference sequence). The CDR3 covers 17 residues.

This clone was seen a few times. The junction and the germline gene differ at one end; a read error may be behind it. This chain connects TRBV7-8 to TRBJ1-3, with a tentative D call TRBD1 (6 bases). CDR3 length: 14 amino acids. CDR1 SGHVS and CDR2 FQNEAQ come from the germline V gene. The CDR3 DNA reads TGTGCCAGCACCGGGGGGGGCTTTGGATACACCATATATTTT. This translates into CASTGGGFGYTIYF.

The chain couples TRBV28 to TRBJ1-1, with 7 bases that match TRBD1. The V gene end was trimmed by 11 bases and the J gene end by 1 base; junction bases not matched to a gene: 4. In germline, CDR1 is MDHEN, CDR2 SYDVKM. This CDR3 spans 12 amino acids. This chain's CDR3 is CAAGQQNTEAFF. The CDR3 nucleotides are TGTGCCGCGGGACAGCAGAACACTGAAGCTTTCTTT.

The rearrangement links TRBV6-1 to TRBJ1-5; D is perhaps TRBD1 (5 bases). The CDR3 consists of 16 residues. CDR1 and CDR2 from the germline V gene are MNHNS and SASEGT. V was trimmed by 3 bases and J by 3 bases, leaving 15 bases between them. For the CDR3, the DNA is TGTGCCAGCAGTGACGCAGGGTATGAGGTCAATCAGCCCCAGCATTTT. This encodes CASSDAGYEVNQPQHF.

This sequence joins TRBV11-2 and TRBJ2-1; no definite D call. Per germline, CDR1 SGHAT and CDR2 FQNNGV. The CDR3 runs to 12 residues. V was shortened by 5 bases and J by 3 bases, with 5 bases between the two germline ends. CDR3 nucleotide sequence: TGTGCCAGCAGCAAAGACTACAATGAGCAGTTCTTC. Translating gives CASSKDYNEQFF.

This chain uses TRBV11-3 with TRBJ2-7; perhaps TRBD2 as D (5 bases). Trimming removed 5 bases from V and 3 bases from J, with 14 bases in between. The CDR3 runs 14 residues. Germline-derived CDR1 and CDR2 are SGHNT and YENEEA. The CDR3 reads CASSHRDGSYEQYF. CDR3 coding DNA: TGTGCCAGCAGCCACCGTGATGGGAGCTACGAGCAGTACTTC.

The V and J genes are TRBV7-9 and TRBJ1-4; TRBD1 matches at 7 bases. V was clipped by 6 bases and J by 5 bases; unmatched bases: 12. The CDR3 totals 16 residues. The germline gives CDR1 SEHNR, CDR2 FQNEAQ (reference sequence). CDR3 sequence (DNA): TGTGCCAGCAGTCCAGGGGGTGCAGGGCTAAATGAAAAACTGTTTTTT. This encodes CASSPGGAGLNEKLFF. Full variable domain (missing parts from reference TRBV7-9 and TRBJ1-4): DTGVSQNPRHKITKRGQNVTFRCDPISEHNRLYWYRQTLGQGPEFLTYFQNEAQLEKSRLLSDRFSAERPKGSFSTLEIQRTEQGDSAMYLCASSPGGAGLNEKLFFGSGTQLSVL.

This clone was recorded once. The CDR3 region has the DNA TGCGCCAGCAGCTCGCGACTAGCGGGGTCCACCGGGGAGCTGTTTTTT. This encodes CASSSRLAGSTGELFF. The chain is built from TRBV5-1 and TRBJ2-2; TRBD2 aligns across 11 bases. Germline trimming cut 3 bases from V and 4 bases from J; bases unmatched to any gene: 5. This CDR3 is built from 16 residues. Germline loops: CDR1 SGHRS, CDR2 YFSETQ.

The chain joins TRBV21-1 to TRBJ1-5; the table's D call, TRBD1, was not checked against the DNA. TRBV21-1 counts as a pseudogene. The CDR3 has 13 residues. The CDR3 reads CASSSNRSQPQHF. For the CDR3, the DNA is TGTGCCAGCAGCAGTAACAGGAGTCAGCCCCAGCATTTT.

This clone has more than one count but fewer than ten. The chain carries TRBV29-1 and TRBJ2-2; no clear D. V lost 6 bases and J lost 1, with 15 bases in between. Looked up from germline, CDR1 is SQVTM and CDR2 is ANQGSEA. This CDR3 spans 15 amino acids. CDR3 coding DNA: TGCAGCGTCTTCTTAAGAGATAGGAACACCGGGGAGCTGTTTTTT. It codes for CSVFLRDRNTGELFF.

The genes are TRBV19 and TRBJ2-7, with D perhaps TRBD2 (6 bases). Between the trimmed V and J ends, which lost 6 bases and 0 bases, there was a span of 12 bases. The CDR3 is 14 residues long. Germline V gene sequence: CDR1 LNHDA, CDR2 SQIVND (reference sequence). DNA of the CDR3: TGTGCCAGTAGCAGTAGCGGTTCCTCCTACGAGCAGTACTTC. It yields the protein CASSSSGSSYEQYF.

V usage is TRBV25-1 and J usage is TRBJ2-1; TRBD2 aligns across 10 bases. The CDR3 length is 16 residues. The junction had 9 bases not matched to a gene; V was cut back by 3 bases and J by 7 bases. CDR1 is MGHDK and CDR2 is SYGVNS in the germline V gene. Here the CDR3 reads CASSDSPGLALNEQFF. CDR3 sequence (DNA): TGTGCCAGCAGTGATTCACCGGGACTAGCGTTGAATGAGCAGTTCTTC. The entire variable domain, with the rest obtained from reference TRBV25-1 and TRBJ2-1, is as follows: EADIYQTPRYLVIGTGKKITLECSQTMGHDKMYWYQQDPGMELHLIHYSYGVNSTEKGDLSSESTVSRIRTEHFPLTLESARPSHTSQYLCASSDSPGLALNEQFFGPGTRLTVL.

The rearrangement uses TRBV7-2 and TRBJ2-3; D gene uncertain. Germline CDR1 SGHTA, CDR2 FQGNSA. This CDR3 is 14 amino acids long. Trimming cost V 3 bases and J 5 bases, with 12 bases left between them. CDR3 bases: TGTGCCAGCAGCTTGCGCTTGCAAGTAGATACGCAGTATTTT. This encodes CASSLRLQVDTQYF.

This sequence joins TRBV29-1 and TRBJ2-1; D gene ambiguous. Germline CDR1 reads SQVTM; CDR2 reads ANQGSEA. Trimming left V 8 bases short and J 9 bases short, with 14 bases between. The CDR3 runs 11 residues. The CDR3 loop reads CSSRGVLEQFF. CDR3 in DNA: TGCAGCTCCCGTGGAGTTCTTGAGCAGTTCTTC.

This sequence joins TRBV6-5 and TRBJ1-5; D call uncertain. The CDR3 spans 12 residues. With 0 bases removed from V and 9 bases from J, the gap between germline ends came to 6 bases. Germline V CDR1 and CDR2: MNHEY, SVGAGI. This CDR3 is CASSYSSGPQHF. The CDR3 region has the DNA TGTGCCAGCAGTTACTCGTCCGGGCCCCAGCATTTT.

The chain carries TRBV7-8 and TRBJ2-7, with D perhaps TRBD2 (7 bases). V was shortened by 5 bases and J by 3 bases, with 14 bases between the two germline ends. The length of the CDR3 is 14 residues. Germline V gives CDR1 SGHVS, CDR2 FQNEAQ. The CDR3 protein is CASSRGAGGYEQYF. CDR3 in DNA: TGTGCCAGCAGCCGGGGGGCAGGAGGCTACGAGCAGTACTTC.

This clone was seen more than once but under ten times. The chain couples TRBV28 to TRBJ1-5; D is undetermined. Germline V gene data show CDR1 as MDHEN and CDR2 as SYDVKM. The CDR3 has 12 residues. With 4 bases removed from V and 5 bases from J, the gap between germline ends came to 6 bases. The CDR3 here is CASSWEDQPQHF. Written as DNA, the CDR3 is TGTGCCAGCAGTTGGGAGGATCAGCCCCAGCATTTT. Full variable domain (remainder filled in from reference TRBV28 and TRBJ1-5): DVKVTQSSRYLVKRTGEKVFLECVQDMDHENMFWYRQDPGLGLRLIYFSYDVKMKEKGDIPEGYSVSREKKERFSLILESASTNQTSMYLCASSWEDQPQHFGDGTRLSIL.

This chain connects TRBV2 to TRBJ2-3, with D unresolved. Trimming removed 4 bases from V and 2 bases from J, with 10 bases in between. Germline V gives CDR1 SNHLY, CDR2 FYNNEI. This CDR3 has 14 residues. The CDR3 DNA is TGTGCCAGCAGTGCGGTGATCTCCACAGATACGCAGTATTTT. This translates into CASSAVISTDTQYF.

The chain recombines TRBV29-1 with TRBJ2-3; TRBD2 matches at 8 bases. Germline CDR1 is SQVTM and CDR2 is ANQGSEA. With V trimmed by 8 bases and J by 2 bases, 9 bases remained unmatched. This CDR3 comprises 14 residues. CDR3 protein: CSSGGGAPTDTQYF. The CDR3 DNA sequence: TGCAGCTCCGGGGGGGGCGCACCCACAGATACGCAGTATTTT.

This clone has just a few counts. The chain uses TRBV5-1 and TRBJ2-3; possible D gene TRBD2, 6 bases. The V and J ends lost 4 bases and 1 base respectively, with 7 bases between them. From germline, CDR1 is SGHRS and CDR2 YFSETQ. The CDR3 has 13 amino acids. The CDR3 coding sequence is TGCGCCAGCAGCCGCGGGGGCACAGATACGCAGTATTTT. Its protein is CASSRGGTDTQYF. Filled out from reference TRBV5-1 and TRBJ2-3, the complete variable domain reads KAGVTQTPRYLIKTRGQQVTLSCSPISGHRSVSWYQQTPGQGLQFLFEYFSETQRNKGNFPGRFSGRQFSNSRSEMNVSTLELGDSALYLCASSRGGTDTQYFGPGTRLTVL.

CDR3 nucleotides: TGTGCCAGCAGTGAAGGCTCTCTATCCTACGAGCAGTACTTC. Amino acids: CASSEGSLSYEQYF. The V call is TRBV2, the J call TRBJ2-7, with D uncertain. The V end lost 1 base, the J end lost 1 base, and 8 bases lay between the germline ends. Germline values: CDR1 SNHLY, CDR2 FYNNEI. The CDR3 extends over 14 amino acids.

V is TRBV29-1 and J is TRBJ1-1, with no clear D. Trimming took 0 bases from V and 11 from J, leaving 10 bases between them. This CDR3 comprises 11 residues. The germline V gene has CDR1 SQVTM and CDR2 ANQGSEA. The CDR3 DNA reads TGCAGCGTTGAAGATCGAGCGTCCGCTTTCTTT. This codes for CSVEDRASAFF.

The rearrangement links TRBV20-1 to TRBJ1-2; maybe TRBD1 (6 bases). This CDR3 is built from 11 residues. V lost 3 bases to trimming and J lost 4 bases, with 6 bases between them. Germline-derived CDR1 and CDR2 are DFQATT and SNEGSKA (reference sequence). The CDR3 spells CSARDSYGYTF. CDR3 in DNA: TGCAGTGCTAGGGACAGCTATGGCTACACCTTC.

The rearrangement links TRBV5-1 to TRBJ2-5; D is unresolved. Germline CDR1 is SGHRS and CDR2 is YFSETQ. Trimming cost V 2 bases and J 5 bases, with 7 bases left between them. The CDR3 is 12 amino acids. The CDR3 sequence is CASSFGDETQYF. The DNA for the CDR3 is TGCGCCAGCAGCTTTGGGGATGAGACCCAGTACTTC.